The sequence of this TCR beta chain was determined in a study of CD8 T cells in ankylosing spondylitis. One entry per CDR3 protein, called by TCRdb with MiXCR from the 5' RACE reads. This table holds approximately 100,000 distinct CDR3 sequences, about 8.5% found once. Trimming removed 5 bases from V and 1 base from J, with 14 bases in between. Looked up from germline, CDR1 is MNHEY and CDR2 is SMNVEV (reference sequence). This CDR3 has 15 residues. The V and J genes are TRBV27 and TRBJ1-1, with no clear D. Input material: blood, either unsorted or a sorted T cell fraction (not recorded which). The clonotype was recovered from a male donor with ankylosing spondylitis or in good health (not recorded which). The CDR3 sequence: CASSPPGRPNTEAFF. The DNA for the CDR3 is TGTGCCAGCAGTCCACCCGGCAGACCGAACACTGAAGCTTTCTTT.